The clone carrying this TCR beta chain has a count of ten or more. Its antigen remains unidentified. A 5'RACE template-switching step, the method used to make TCR cDNA, added a universal primer site and UMIs. TCRdb re-called the 5' RACE reads through MiXCR, storing one row per CDR3 protein. The sample has approximately 32,000 distinct CDR3 sequences, roughly 4.5% seen once. The CDR3 has 15 residues. V lost 4 bases and J lost 4; bases outside the gene matches: 3. From germline, CDR1 is SGHNT and CDR2 YYREEE (reference sequence). The data derive from a study of T cells after yellow fever vaccination. Study outcomes and limitations: Booster sampling recovered most clones from primary vaccination (roughly 96% CD4, around 90% CD8). The study found a weaker secondary response that peaked faster, day 5 versus 15.

The genes are TRBV5-4 and TRBJ2-3, with 13 bases aligning to TRBD2. The specimen was CD8+ T cells sorted from PBMCs, collected 5 days after the yellow fever booster vaccination. The receptor was isolated from a man in his thirties or forties who received the YFV17D yellow fever vaccine. CDR3 coding DNA: TGTGCCAGCAGCCTGGGACTAGCGGGACCAGATACGCAGTATTTT. Amino acids: CASSLGLAGPDTQYF. Together with reference TRBV5-4 and TRBJ2-3, the CDR3 gives the full variable domain: ETGVTQSPTHLIKTRGQQVTLRCSSQSGHNTVSWYQQALGQGPQFIFQYYREEENGRGNFPPRFSGLQFPNYSSELNVNALELDDSALYLCASSLGLAGPDTQYFGPGTRLTVL.